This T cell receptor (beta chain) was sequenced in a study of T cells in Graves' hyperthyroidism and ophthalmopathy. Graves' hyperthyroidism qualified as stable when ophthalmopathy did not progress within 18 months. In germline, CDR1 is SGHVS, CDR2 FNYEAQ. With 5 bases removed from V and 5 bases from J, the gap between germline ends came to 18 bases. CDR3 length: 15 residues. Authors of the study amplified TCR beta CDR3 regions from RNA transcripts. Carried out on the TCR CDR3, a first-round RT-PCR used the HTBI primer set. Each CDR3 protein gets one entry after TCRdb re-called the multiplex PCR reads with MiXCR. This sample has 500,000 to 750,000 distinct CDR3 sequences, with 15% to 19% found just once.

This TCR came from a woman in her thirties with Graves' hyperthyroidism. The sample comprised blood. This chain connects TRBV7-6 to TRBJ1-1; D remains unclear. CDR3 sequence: CASSPQTVVTTEAFF. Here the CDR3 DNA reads TGTGCCAGCAGCCCCCAGACCGTGGTGACTACTGAAGCTTTCTTT. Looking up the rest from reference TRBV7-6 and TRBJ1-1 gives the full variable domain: GAGVSQSPRYKVTKRGQDVALRCDPISGHVSLYWYRQALGQGPEFLTYFNYEAQQDKSGLPNDRFSAERPEGSISTLTIQRTEQRDSAMYRCASSPQTVVTTEAFFGQGTRLTVV.